This T cell receptor beta chain was obtained from a study of T-cell reconstitution after alpha-beta-depleted transplantation in children. Notes on the study in general: One year after transplant, T-cell counts and diversity came mostly from newly produced T cells. Reportedly, alpha-beta T cells present about two months post-transplant originated from several hundred expanded clones of graft origin.

The CDR3 extends over 17 amino acids. In germline, CDR1 is SGHAT, CDR2 FQNNGV. V lost 0 bases to trimming and J lost 0 bases, with 9 bases between them. TCRbeta library construction was performed incorporating unique molecular identifiers. TCRdb itself ran the PCR reads through MiXCR, one entry per CDR3 protein. Among 500,000 to 650,000 distinct CDR3 sequences listed, about 10% were seen once. In its sample, this clonotype was seen a few times. What it binds is unknown. The V and J genes are TRBV11-2 and TRBJ2-6, with D possibly being TRBD2 (5 bases). The sample here was PBMCs, mostly from graft donor cells, taken 180 days after TCRalphabeta/CD19-depleted stem cell transplant. This TCR derives from a female patient aged 2-9 years who had a stem cell transplant for aplastic anemia, so the T cells may come from the graft donor. CDR3 DNA: TGTGCCAGCAGCTTAGAGGCGGGCCTCTCTGGGGCCAACGTCCTGACTTTC. Translating gives CASSLEAGLSGANVLTF.